The 27 T cell receptor beta chains in this list originate from one sample, sequenced in a study of regulatory T cells in long-lasting Graves disease. Through Arm-PCR of CDR3 regions and iRepertoire HTBI primers, TCR beta libraries were built. From the multiplex PCR reads, TCRdb called clonotypes with MiXCR, one entry per CDR3 protein. Of hundreds of thousands of distinct CDR3 sequences in the sample, roughly 16% were seen once. Regarding time point: newly diagnosed GD, antithyroid drugs for less than 3 months. PBMCs provided the RNA from which the TCR library was made. Another study also made use of these data, one on T cells in Graves' hyperthyroidism and ophthalmopathy.

Source: peripheral blood mononuclear cells (PBMCs), taken at new diagnosis, from a patient treated with antithyroid drugs. The receptor source for this set is a woman in her twenties or thirties with Graves disease.

This clonotype was detected many times. The J gene is TRBJ2-1, the V gene TRBV7-2, with 7 bases lining up with TRBD2. Per the germline V gene, CDR1 is SGHTA and CDR2 is FQGNSA. V shed 5 bases, J shed 2 bases, and the junction held 6 bases outside the gene matches. The CDR3 extends over 15 amino acids. The DNA of the CDR3 is TGTGCCAGCAGCCAACTGGGGGGGGCCTACAATGAGCAGTTCTTC. This codes for CASSQLGGAYNEQFF.

This clonotype was recorded many times. The V gene is TRBV12-3 or TRBV12-4, the J gene TRBJ2-1, with 7 positions matching TRBD2. CDR3 length: 14 residues. J lost 3 bases, V lost 3 bases, and 2 bases had no gene match. The CDR3 spells CASSFAGDYNEQFF. The CDR3 bases are TGTGCCAGCAGTTTTGCGGGAGACTACAATGAGCAGTTCTTC.

With respect to this clonotype: The DNA is omitted, as the CDR3 cannot be located on it reliably, and the CDR3 follows TCRdb's listing. The genes are TRBV19 and TRBJ1-1; the table gives TRBD1 as D, unverified against the DNA. In germline, CDR1 is LNHDA, CDR2 SQIVND (reference sequence). The CDR3 region is 11 residues in length, termini included. CDR3 protein: CASFFGQGTFF.

This clonotype was detected a few times. The chain joins TRBV9 to TRBJ2-1, with TRBD1 matching over 11 bases. CDR3 length: 15 amino acids. Per the germline V gene, CDR1 is SGDLS and CDR2 is YYNGEE. V was clipped by 0 bases and J by 7 bases; unmatched bases: 3. The CDR3: CASSVAWDRGNEQFF. CDR3 DNA sequence: TGTGCCAGCAGCGTAGCATGGGACAGGGGGAATGAGCAGTTCTTC.

This clonotype was seen ten or more times. The V call is TRBV5-1, the J call TRBJ1-2; D might be TRBD1 (6 bases). The CDR3 length is 14 residues. Germline CDR1 SGHRS, CDR2 YFSETQ. V gave up 0 bases and J gave up 8 bases, with 14 bases separating them. The CDR3 here is CASSLGTANTGYTF. Here the CDR3 DNA reads TGCGCCAGCAGCTTGGGGACAGCCAATACAGGCTACACCTTC.

This clonotype showed up many times. The chain is built from TRBV29-1 and TRBJ2-7; 7 bases are shared with TRBD2. The CDR3 is 12 residues long. Trimming took 7 bases from V and 2 from J; bases not matched to a gene: 5. Germline assignment: CDR1 SQVTM and CDR2 ANQGSEA. The chain's CDR3 is CSARAGAYEQYF. In DNA, the CDR3 is TGCAGCGCCAGGGCGGGGGCCTACGAGCAGTACTTC.

This clonotype was seen a handful of times. The chain joins TRBV29-1 to TRBJ2-5; the D gene is possibly TRBD2 (6 bases). The V gene lost 4 bases and the J gene lost 3 bases, with 18 bases spanning the gap. CDR1 and CDR2 from the germline V gene are SQVTM and ANQGSEA. This CDR3 has 15 amino acids. CDR3 bases: TGCAGCGTTGTCTTAAGTGGGACTGCGAAAGAGACCCAGTACTTC. Translated, it gives CSVVLSGTAKETQYF. Full variable domain (remainder filled in from reference TRBV29-1 and TRBJ2-5): SAVISQKPSRDICQRGTSLTIQCQVDSQVTMMFWYRQQPGQSLTLIATANQGSEATYESGFVIDKFPISRPNLTFSTLTVSNMSPEDSSIYLCSVVLSGTAKETQYFGPGTRLLVL.

The CDR3 protein is CASSSGLEVLTKNIQYF. Written as DNA, the CDR3 is TGCGCCAGCAGCTCGGGACTAGAGGTTCTTACCAAAAACATTCAGTACTTC. V gene TRBV5-1 combines with J gene TRBJ2-4; 8 positions agree with TRBD2. This CDR3 comprises 17 residues. V lost 3 bases, J lost 2 bases, and 10 bases stayed unmatched. From germline, CDR1 is SGHRS and CDR2 YFSETQ.

The rearrangement uses TRBV29-1 and TRBJ2-6, with D perhaps TRBD1 (5 bases). Trimming removed 7 bases at V and 1 base at J, with 17 bases between. The germline V gene encodes CDR1 SQVTM and CDR2 ANQGSEA. CDR3 length: 16 amino acids. Written as DNA, the CDR3 is TGCAGCGCCTTCTGGGCAGGGCAGTCTGGGGCCAACGTCCTGACTTTC. Translating it yields CSAFWAGQSGANVLTF.

V and J are TRBV6-2 or TRBV6-3 and TRBJ1-4, with a possible D match to TRBD1 (5 bases). V lost 6 bases and J 7 bases, leaving 18 bases between the germline ends. Germline-derived CDR1 and CDR2 are MNHEY and SVGEGT. The CDR3 runs 15 residues. CDR3 amino acids: CASRLRASGSEKLFF. CDR3 coding DNA: TGTGCCAGCAGACTCAGGGCTTCGGGGTCTGAAAAACTGTTTTTT.

The chain uses TRBV27 and TRBJ2-2; D gene ambiguous. In germline, CDR1 is MNHEY, CDR2 SMNVEV (reference sequence). The ends were cut back, 2 bases at V and 1 base at J, with 8 bases in the middle. The CDR3 covers 15 residues. For the CDR3, the DNA is TGTGCCAGCAGTTTACTCGACCTGAACACCGGGGAGCTGTTTTTT. It encodes CASSLLDLNTGELFF.

This rearrangement joins TRBV20-1 to TRBJ1-4, with D unresolved. This CDR3 contains 14 residues. Trimming cost V 1 base and J 0 bases, with 6 bases left between them. From germline, CDR1 is DFQATT and CDR2 SNEGSKA (reference sequence). The CDR3, as DNA: TGCAGTGCTAGAGGTACAGCAACTAATGAAAAACTGTTTTTT. Residues: CSARGTATNEKLFF.

This clonotype was counted many times. V and J are TRBV6-5 and TRBJ1-5; no firm D call. The CDR3 is 14 amino acids. Trimming removed 0 bases at V and 7 bases at J, with 10 bases between. The germline V gene has CDR1 MNHEY and CDR2 SVGAGI. In DNA form, the CDR3 reads TGTGCCAGCAGTTACTCGCTCACGAGACAGCCCCAGCATTTT. Its protein product is CASSYSLTRQPQHF.

This clonotype was seen repeatedly, ten times or more. V is TRBV10-3 and J is TRBJ1-1; 9 bases line up with TRBD1. In germline, CDR1 is ENHRY, CDR2 SYGVKD. Unmatched junction bases numbered 4, after V lost 3 bases and J lost 11 bases. The CDR3 spans 12 residues. In DNA form, the CDR3 reads TGTGCCATCAGTGAACAGGGGGCCGGGGCTTTCTTT. Translating it yields CAISEQGAGAFF.

This chain connects TRBV7-3 to TRBJ2-1; the D call may be TRBD1 or TRBD2 (6 bases each). This CDR3 is built from 14 residues. V was pared by 4 bases and J by 9 bases, with 16 bases between. Looked up from germline, CDR1 is SGHTA and CDR2 is FQGTGA. The CDR3 nucleotides read TGTGCCAGCAGCTACAGAGCCGGAGGGGGTGAGCAGTTCTTC. It translates to CASSYRAGGGEQFF.

This clonotype was counted between two and nine times. The gene calls are TRBV6-9 and TRBJ2-7; no clear D. The CDR3 has 16 amino acids. Per germline, CDR1 MNHGY and CDR2 SVAAGI. With 3 bases removed from V and 0 bases from J, the gap between germline ends came to 15 bases. CDR3: CASSYSASESSYEQYF. CDR3 DNA sequence: TGTGCCAGCAGTTACTCAGCGTCTGAGAGCTCCTACGAGCAGTACTTC.

This clonotype was seen ten or more times. This rearrangement joins TRBV11-3 to TRBJ2-1; D remains unclear. Germline assignment: CDR1 SGHNT and CDR2 YENEEA. The CDR3 has 14 residues. V lost 3 bases to trimming and J lost 5 bases, with 11 bases between them. Here the CDR3 reads CASSLGYSDNEQFF. The CDR3 bases are TGTGCCAGCAGCTTGGGCTACAGTGACAATGAGCAGTTCTTC.

This clonotype was seen at least ten times. This chain joins TRBV28 and TRBJ2-7, with unresolved D. Germline CDR1 MDHEN, CDR2 SYDVKM. The V gene lost 8 bases and the J gene lost 3 bases, with 11 bases spanning the gap. This CDR3 is 12 amino acids long. This CDR3 reads CASGPSGYEQYF. The CDR3 nucleotides are TGTGCCAGCGGCCCCTCGGGCTACGAGCAGTACTTC.

The V call is TRBV20-1, the J call TRBJ2-7, with a weak D call TRBD2 (6 bases). Between the trimmed V and J ends, which lost 0 bases and 0 bases, there was a span of 12 bases. The CDR3 runs 15 residues. CDR1 DFQATT and CDR2 SNEGSKA come from the germline V gene (reference sequence). The CDR3 loop reads CSARDLEGPSYEQYF. Written as DNA, the CDR3 is TGCAGTGCTAGAGATTTGGAGGGACCCTCCTACGAGCAGTACTTC.

A remark on this clonotype: Just one base apart from a much larger clone, this may be a read error. The V call is TRBV6-5, the J call TRBJ1-2, with D possibly TRBD1 on 5 matching bases. Trimming shortened V by 4 bases and J by 4 bases, and 16 bases separated the two germline ends. Germline V gene sequence: CDR1 MNHEY, CDR2 SVGAGI. CDR3 length equals 15 residues. CDR3: CASSSPGGGGYGYTF. The CDR3 coding sequence is TGTGCCAGCAGTTCCCCGGGGGGGGGGGGCTATGGCTACACCTTC.

This clonotype was detected once. J is TRBJ2-5 and V is TRBV6-7; 7 nucleotides agree with TRBD2. Being an ORF, TRBV6-7 has a function that is uncertain. This CDR3 contains 15 residues. V lost 0 bases to trimming and J lost 2 bases; unmatched junction nucleotides: 3. The DNA for the CDR3 is TGTGCCAGCAGTTACTCGGGACTAACACAAGAGACCCAGTACTTC. Protein sequence: CASSYSGLTQETQYF.

This clonotype was observed many times. This chain connects TRBV20-1 to TRBJ1-5, with 7 bases that match TRBD1. The ends lost 2 bases at V and 1 base at J; junction bases unmatched: 5. CDR1 DFQATT and CDR2 SNEGSKA come from the germline V gene (reference sequence). There are 15 residues in the CDR3. CDR3: CSARIQGQSNQPQHF. The CDR3 DNA reads TGCAGTGCTAGAATCCAGGGACAGAGCAATCAGCCCCAGCATTTT.

This clonotype was picked up one time. A much larger clone differs by one base, so this may be a read error. This chain connects TRBV28 to TRBJ1-6; D not certain. The length of the CDR3 is 12 residues. Germline loops: CDR1 MDHEN, CDR2 SYDVKM. The CDR3, as DNA: TGTGCCAGCAGTTCGTTCCCAAAACCCTTCCACTTT. Amino acid sequence: CASSSFPKPFHF.

This clonotype showed up just a few times. The chain employs TRBV3-1 and TRBJ2-7, with D possibly TRBD1 on 6 matching bases. Trimming took 0 bases from V and 2 from J, leaving 17 bases between them. The length of the CDR3 is 17 residues. CDR1 is LGHDT and CDR2 is YNNKEL in the germline V gene (reference sequence). CDR3 region: CASSQERSAEGAYEQYF. The CDR3 DNA reads TGTGCCAGCAGCCAAGAGAGGTCCGCAGAGGGGGCCTACGAGCAGTACTTC.

This clonotype was seen many times. V gene TRBV7-2 combines with J gene TRBJ2-7, with D perhaps TRBD1 (6 bases). Between the trimmed V and J ends, which lost 3 bases and 4 bases, there was a span of 13 bases. The CDR3 runs to 14 residues. CDR1 and CDR2 from the germline V gene are SGHTA and FQGNSA. The DNA for the CDR3 is TGTGCCAGCAGCTTCAAGACAGGACCTTACGAGCAGTACTTC. This gives the protein CASSFKTGPYEQYF.

In this sample, this clonotype turned up many times. The V and J genes are TRBV5-1 and TRBJ2-7; D may be TRBD1 (6 bases). The germline V and J ends were trimmed by 3 bases and 4 bases, with 17 bases remaining between them. CDR3 size: 15 residues. Germline CDR1 and CDR2: SGHRS and YFSETQ. The CDR3 coding sequence is TGCGCCAGCAGCTCCGCGTCGGCACAGGGATACGAGCAGTACTTC. This sequence encodes CASSSASAQGYEQYF. Based on the CDR3 plus reference TRBV5-1 and TRBJ2-7, the full variable domain is KAGVTQTPRYLIKTRGQQVTLSCSPISGHRSVSWYQQTPGQGLQFLFEYFSETQRNKGNFPGRFSGRQFSNSRSEMNVSTLELGDSALYLCASSSASAQGYEQYFGPGTRLTVT.

This clonotype was counted many times. The chain uses TRBV10-3 and TRBJ2-5, with D possibly being TRBD2 (5 bases). The CDR3 totals 15 residues. With 0 bases removed from V and 5 bases from J, the gap between germline ends came to 13 bases. Germline assignment: CDR1 ENHRY and CDR2 SYGVKD. The CDR3 loop reads CAISESGEKGETQYF. In DNA form, the CDR3 reads TGTGCCATCAGTGAGTCTGGGGAGAAAGGGGAGACCCAGTACTTC.